The 11 T cell receptor beta chains listed next were all sequenced from one sample in a study of cytomegalovirus exposure and HLA in healthy donors. The PCR contained 60 Vbeta and 13 Jbeta primers. TCRdb keeps only in-frame clones here, not all; method: immunoSEQ multiplex PCR. The sample carries about 140,000 clones, 70% to 90% recorded once. The sample comprised PBMCs. The receptors come from a man aged 45 to 65 in good health and CMV-seronegative.

This sequence joins TRBV11-3 and TRBJ1-3; no reliable D call. Germline loops: CDR1 SGHNT, CDR2 YENEEA. The V and J ends lost 4 bases and 2 bases respectively, with 12 bases between them. The CDR3 length is 15 residues. In DNA form, the CDR3 reads TGTGCCAGCAGCTCCCGGACTGTAGCTGGAAACACCATATATTTT. Translation gives CASSSRTVAGNTIYF.

The chain employs TRBV11-3 and TRBJ2-7; 10 bases fit TRBD1. CDR1 and CDR2 from the germline V gene are SGHNT and YENEEA. This CDR3 contains 14 residues. The ends lost 5 bases at V and 3 bases at J; junction bases unmatched: 4. The CDR3 DNA is TGTGCCAGCAGCCCGGACAGGGGGTACTACGAGCAGTACTTC. This gives the protein CASSPDRGYYEQYF.

The table lists this clone with a few counts. The chain recombines TRBV5-6 with TRBJ2-1; 9 bases are a match to TRBD1. With V trimmed by 7 bases and J by 5 bases, 4 bases remained unmatched. There are 13 residues in the CDR3. The germline V gene has CDR1 SGHDT and CDR2 YYEEEE. This chain's CDR3 is CASRGTGHNEQFF. For the CDR3, the DNA is TGTGCCAGCCGGGGGACAGGGCACAATGAGCAGTTCTTC. Using reference TRBV5-6 and TRBJ2-1 for the parts outside the CDR3, the full variable domain is DAGVTQSPTHLIKTRGQQVTLRCSPKSGHDTVSWYQQALGQGPQFIFQYYEEEERQRGNFPDRFSGHQFPNYSSELNVNALLLGDSALYLCASRGTGHNEQFFGPGTRLTVL.

CDR3 in DNA: TGTGCCAGCAGCGTAGACAGAGGACTAGCGGGAGGTCCCAGCTCCTACGAGCAGTACTTC. Protein product: CASSVDRGLAGGPSSYEQYF. The V and J genes are TRBV9 and TRBJ2-7; 14 nucleotides match TRBD2. Germline CDR1 and CDR2: SGDLS and YYNGEE. V was clipped by 0 bases and J by 0 bases; unmatched bases: 11. The CDR3 spans 20 residues.

This chain joins TRBV7-9 and TRBJ1-5, with TRBD1 identical over 8 bases. The CDR3 loop spans 13 amino acids. V was pared by 1 base and J by 11 bases, with 4 bases of the junction left unmatched. Germline CDR1 and CDR2: SEHNR and FQNEAQ (reference sequence). This CDR3 reads CASSLEGTGTQHF. Written as DNA, the CDR3 is TGTGCCAGCAGCTTAGAGGGGACAGGTACCCAGCATTTT.

This rearrangement joins TRBV6-1 to TRBJ2-3, with D possibly TRBD1 on 5 matching bases. This CDR3 is built from 16 residues. Trimming removed 3 bases from V and 3 bases from J, with 16 bases in between. Germline V gene data show CDR1 as MNHNS and CDR2 as SASEGT. The DNA for the CDR3 is TGTGCCAGCAGTGAGAGCCACAGGTTCGGGACAGATACGCAGTATTTT. Its translation is CASSESHRFGTDTQYF.

The chain employs TRBV5-8 and TRBJ1-3; a weak D match, TRBD1 (6 bases). CDR3 length: 15 residues. CDR1 and CDR2 (germline): SGHTS, YDEGEE. V dropped 4 bases and J dropped 0 bases, with 11 bases sitting between them. The CDR3 DNA reads TGTGCCAGCAGCCTGGGGACAACCTCTGGAAACACCATATATTTT. This sequence encodes CASSLGTTSGNTIYF.

The CDR3 region has the DNA TGTGCCAGCAGCTTAGGGGGACAGGGGGCTATCTCTAACTATGGCTACACCTTC. It specifies CASSLGGQGAISNYGYTF. This chain uses TRBV7-9 with TRBJ1-2, with TRBD1 matching over 12 bases. With V trimmed by 1 base and J by 0 bases, 6 bases remained unmatched. CDR3 size: 18 residues. The germline gives CDR1 SEHNR, CDR2 FQNEAQ (reference sequence).

This sequence joins TRBV7-2 and TRBJ2-7; 7 bases line up with TRBD2. The CDR3 covers 15 residues. Germline assignment: CDR1 SGHTA and CDR2 FQGNSA. The junction had 9 bases not matched to a gene; V was cut back by 5 bases and J by 2 bases. The CDR3 loop reads CASSPVSGQTYEQYF. The DNA for the CDR3 is TGTGCCAGCAGCCCTGTTAGCGGGCAGACCTACGAGCAGTACTTC.

The chain recombines TRBV6-5 with TRBJ1-1, with D unresolved. V shed 3 bases and J shed 5 bases, with 10 bases lying between them. This CDR3 contains 13 residues. CDR1 and CDR2 from the germline V gene are MNHEY and SVGAGI. Here the CDR3 reads CASSYQERTEAFF. In DNA, the CDR3 is TGTGCCAGCAGTTATCAAGAACGGACTGAAGCTTTCTTT.

V gene TRBV7-9 combines with J gene TRBJ1-1; maybe TRBD1 (5 bases). CDR1 and CDR2 (germline): SEHNR, FQNEAQ (reference sequence). Trimming removed 5 bases from V and 0 bases from J, with 13 bases in between. The CDR3 is made up of 15 amino acids. CDR3 amino acids: CASSPKWGMNTEAFF. The DNA for the CDR3 is TGTGCCAGCAGCCCGAAGTGGGGCATGAACACTGAAGCTTTCTTT.